A selection of T cell receptor beta chains follows, all from one sample in a study of cytomegalovirus exposure and HLA in healthy donors. TCRdb keeps only in-frame clones here, not all; method: immunoSEQ multiplex PCR. The repertoire consists of 95,000 to 150,000 clones, with roughly 15% occurring once and the leading ten covering under 2%. The sequenced material came from PBMCs. The source is a woman aged 18-29 years in good health and CMV-seronegative. Both conserved end residues are part of each CDR3. D genes are given only for firm matches. A clone size is listed for some rows: how often the clone was seen (once, few, many), or a class if it is expanded.

v_call	d_call	clone_size	j_call	cdr3_nt	cdr3_aa
TRBV6-1	TRBD2	-	TRBJ2-5	TGTGCCAGCAGCGAAGGTCTCGGGGGGGCCTTTGAGACCCAGTACTTC	CASSEGLGGAFETQYF
TRBV28	TRBD1	few	TRBJ1-3	TGTGCCACCAATAGGGGGCCGAGCTCTGGAAACACCATATATTTT	CATNRGPSSGNTIYF
TRBV28	TRBD1	-	TRBJ1-2	TGTGCCAGCAGTTTAGGACGGACAGGCGCTCGCTATGGCTACACCTTC	CASSLGRTGARYGYTF
TRBV5-6	TRBD1	few	TRBJ1-4	TGTGCCAGCAGCTTGTCCGGGACAGGGGGCGAAAAACTGTTTTTT	CASSLSGTGGEKLFF
TRBV28	-	few	TRBJ2-7	TGTGCCAGCAGTTTGGTCCAGGGAGGACAGTACTTC	CASSLVQGGQYF
TRBV5-1	TRBD2	-	TRBJ2-2	TGCGCCAGCAGCCCTACTAGCGGGAGGGCCACCGGGGAGCTGTTTTTT	CASSPTSGRATGELFF
TRBV7-2	-	-	TRBJ2-7	TGTGCCAGCAGCTTACGGCGGCAGGGGATCTTGTACGAGCAGTACTTC	CASSLRRQGILYEQYF
TRBV19	TRBD2	-	TRBJ2-2	TGTGCCAGTAGTTCGGCAGCGGGGGTTAACACCGGGGAGCTGTTTTTT	CASSSAAGVNTGELFF
TRBV11-3	TRBD1	-	TRBJ2-6	TGTGCCAGCAGCCTGGGACCCACAGGGGATGGGGCCAACGTCCTGACTTTC	CASSLGPTGDGANVLTF
TRBV6-5	TRBD1	few	TRBJ1-1	TGTGCCAGCAGCGCAGGGGGCGGTTCTGAAGCTTTCTTT	CASSAGGGSEAFF
TRBV30	-	few	TRBJ2-7	TGTGCCTGGGTTGGCCCAAGCGGCTACGAGCAGTACTTC	CAWVGPSGYEQYF
TRBV2	-	-	TRBJ2-2	TGTGCCAGCCAGGGGGAGGCGGGAACCGGGGAGCTGTTTTTT	CASQGEAGTGELFF
TRBV5-1	TRBD1	-	TRBJ1-1	TGCGCCAGCAGCCCAGGACAGGGAGCGAACACTGAAGCTTTCTTT	CASSPGQGANTEAFF
TRBV2	-	-	TRBJ2-7	TGTGCCAGCAGTGAGGGGAGCGTCCCCTACGAGCAGTACTTC	CASSEGSVPYEQYF
TRBV5-1	TRBD2	few	TRBJ2-7	TGCGCCAGCAGCTTGGCCCCTAGCGGATCCTACGAGCAGTACTTC	CASSLAPSGSYEQYF
TRBV4-1	-	few	TRBJ2-2	TGCGCCAGCAGCCTTTACTACACCGGGGAGCTGTTTTTT	CASSLYYTGELFF
TRBV5-6	TRBD1	few	TRBJ1-2	TGTGCCAGCAGCTTGACCCTCGGACAGGCCCATGGCTACACCTTC	CASSLTLGQAHGYTF
TRBV19	TRBD2	few	TRBJ2-1	TGTGCCAGTAGCCTAGCGGGGAACAATGAGCAGTTCTTC	CASSLAGNNEQFF
TRBV28	-	few	TRBJ1-1	TGTGCCAGCAGTTTACAGGGGAACACTGAAGCTTTCTTT	CASSLQGNTEAFF
TRBV5-5	TRBD2	few	TRBJ2-1	TGTGCCAGCAGTGTAGCGGCGGGGGAGTTCTTC	CASSVAAGEFF
TRBV2	-	-	TRBJ2-2	TGTGCCAGCAGGGATACGACTAACACCGGGGAGCTGTTTTTT	CASRDTTNTGELFF
TRBV30	-	-	TRBJ2-5	TGTGCCTGGAGGCGCGGGACGGTGCTCCAAGAGACCCAGTACTTC	CAWRRGTVLQETQYF
TRBV5-6	-	few	TRBJ1-3	TGTGCCAGCAGCTTGGGACAGGGAAACACCATATATTTT	CASSLGQGNTIYF
TRBV6-5	TRBD1	-	TRBJ1-4	TGTGCCAGCAGTTACGACCCAGGGGGCACTAATGAAAAACTGTTTTTT	CASSYDPGGTNEKLFF
TRBV6-5	-	-	TRBJ2-7	TGTGCCAGCACATCTGCGCAAACCTACGAGCAGTACTTC	CASTSAQTYEQYF
TRBV6-5	TRBD1	-	TRBJ1-2	TGTGCCAGCAGTTTCCTCCAGGGGGCGAACTATGGCTACACCTTC	CASSFLQGANYGYTF
TRBV27	TRBD1	few	TRBJ1-5	TGTGCCAGCAGTGTACAGGGGGGCAATCAGCCCCAGCATTTT	CASSVQGGNQPQHF
TRBV2	-	-	TRBJ2-1	TGTGCCAGCAGTGAAGGCGGGGGCGCCTTTTACAATGAGCAGTTCTTC	CASSEGGGAFYNEQFF
TRBV27	-	-	TRBJ2-3	TGTGCCAGCAGTGCCCGGGAAGATACGCAGTATTTT	CASSAREDTQYF
TRBV5-6	-	few	TRBJ2-1	TGTGCCAGCAGCCAAGAACCCCCGAGCTCCTACAATGAGCAGTTCTTC	CASSQEPPSSYNEQFF
TRBV7-9	TRBD2	few	TRBJ2-3	TGTGCCAGCAGCGCCCTGGGGAGGGGCACAGATACGCAGTATTTT	CASSALGRGTDTQYF
TRBV28	TRBD2	-	TRBJ2-5	TGTGCCAGCAGTCCGATTAGCGGGGGGGTTCGGGAGACCCAGTACTTC	CASSPISGGVRETQYF
TRBV7-9	TRBD1	once	TRBJ1-1	TGTGCCAGCAGCACACCATTAGGGAGGACAGGGAACACGAACACTGAAGCTTTCTTT	CASSTPLGRTGNTNTEAFF
TRBV4-1	-	few	TRBJ2-3	TGCGCCAGCAGCCAAGGGGGCAGGGCCCTTAAAGATACGCAGTATTTT	CASSQGGRALKDTQYF
TRBV4-1	TRBD1	-	TRBJ1-1	TGCGCCAGCAGCTATACAGGGGATGGAACTGAAGCTTTCTTT	CASSYTGDGTEAFF
TRBV5-5	-	-	TRBJ1-5	TGTGCCAGCAGCTTGAACTTTTATAGCAATCAGCCCCAGCATTTT	CASSLNFYSNQPQHF
TRBV6-1	-	few	TRBJ2-3	TGTGCCAGCAGTGAAGCCCTCACGCACTCCCTGTATACGCAGTATTTT	CASSEALTHSLYTQYF
TRBV6-6	TRBD1	-	TRBJ2-7	TGTGCCAGCACCCGGAGTAGGGGGCAGGGGGAGCAGTACTTC	CASTRSRGQGEQYF
TRBV6-5	-	few	TRBJ2-7	TGTGCCAGCAGTTACTCGAAGCCCTACAGTTACGAGCAGTACTTC	CASSYSKPYSYEQYF
TRBV4-2	-	-	TRBJ1-2	TGTGCCAGCAGCCAAAGGGGCACGGAGTTCTATGGCTACACCTTC	CASSQRGTEFYGYTF
TRBV5-1	TRBD2	-	TRBJ2-7	TGCGCCAGCAGCCTGGGCCCGGGAGGCGAGCAGTACTTC	CASSLGPGGEQYF
TRBV2	TRBD1	-	TRBJ1-4	TGTGCCAGCACTGGACAGGGGGGATCTTTCTTGGGTAATGAAAAACTGTTTTTT	CASTGQGGSFLGNEKLFF
TRBV9	TRBD2	-	TRBJ2-7	TGTGCCAGCAGCCCCCGTCTAGCGGGATCCTACGAGCAGTACTTC	CASSPRLAGSYEQYF
TRBV9	-	-	TRBJ2-1	TGTGCCAGCAGCGTAGGGGCGAGCTCCTACAATGAGCAGTTCTTC	CASSVGASSYNEQFF
TRBV9	TRBD1	few	TRBJ2-7	TGTGCCAGCAGCGTAGAAGGGGACGGGACAGCCTACGAGCAGTACTTC	CASSVEGDGTAYEQYF
TRBV29-1	TRBD2	-	TRBJ2-3	TGCAGCGTTGGAGCGGGGCTCAACGGGGATACGCAGTATTTT	CSVGAGLNGDTQYF
TRBV6-5	-	few	TRBJ1-5	TGTGCCAGCAGTTACCACAGGGATGGTCAGCCCCAGCATTTT	CASSYHRDGQPQHF
TRBV2	TRBD1	few	TRBJ1-2	TGTGCCAGCAGTGGAGCCGGACAGGGCTCTGGCTACACCTTC	CASSGAGQGSGYTF
TRBV7-2	-	-	TRBJ1-1	TGTGCCAGCAGCTTAGTAGGGGGGGCTGAAGCTTTCTTT	CASSLVGGAEAFF
TRBV28	-	-	TRBJ1-1	TGTGCCAGCAGTTTATCAGGGAACACTGAAGCTTTCTTT	CASSLSGNTEAFF
TRBV6-1	TRBD1	few	TRBJ1-1	TGTGCCAGCAGTATGAACAGGGGGGACACTGAAGCTTTCTTT	CASSMNRGDTEAFF
TRBV28	TRBD1	-	TRBJ1-5	TGTGCCAGCAGTTTAACAGGGGTCGGCAATCAGCCCCAGCATTTT	CASSLTGVGNQPQHF
TRBV27	-	-	TRBJ2-2	TGTGCCAGCAGTTTATCGCTAGCCGGGGAGCTGTTTTTT	CASSLSLAGELFF
TRBV19	-	-	TRBJ2-3	TGTGCCAGTAGTATAGAAAGACAATCAGATACGCAGTATTTT	CASSIERQSDTQYF
TRBV2	TRBD1	-	TRBJ1-4	TGTGCCAGCAGGAGGGGACAGACTAATGAAAAACTGTTTTTT	CASRRGQTNEKLFF
TRBV5-1	TRBD2	-	TRBJ2-2	TGCGCCAGCAGCCCCGGACTAGGGAACACCGGGGAGTTGTTTTTT	CASSPGLGNTGELFF
TRBV13	-	few	TRBJ2-1	TGTGCCAGCAGCTTAGACAGCGGAAACTCCTACAATGAGCAGTTCTTC	CASSLDSGNSYNEQFF
TRBV30	-	few	TRBJ1-1	TGTGCCTGGGGCCACAACACTGAAGCTTTCTTT	CAWGHNTEAFF
TRBV6-1	-	-	TRBJ1-1	TGTGCCAGCAGTTGGGGGGAGGTCACTGAAGCTTTCTTT	CASSWGEVTEAFF